The 32 T cell receptor beta chains reported below all come from one sample, sequenced in a study of blood T cells in healthy people across ages. With a J-beta primer mix and a sample-barcoded 5' primer, a second PCR ran about 6 to 11 cycles. MiXCR, run by TCRdb on the 5' RACE reads, gives a single entry per CDR3 protein. The data hold about a million distinct CDR3 sequences, with roughly two fifths observed a single time. Sequenced material: blood. These TCRs come from a man between 18 and 29 years old in good health.

This sequence joins TRBV11-2 and TRBJ2-3; 9 nucleotides line up with TRBD2. The CDR3 contains 14 residues. Germline CDR1 SGHAT, CDR2 FQNNGV. The trim removed 7 bases at V and 6 bases at J, leaving 8 bases unmatched. The DNA for the CDR3 is TGTGCCAGCATTGGCGGGGGGGTGGGGGATACGCAGTATTTT. Amino acid sequence: CASIGGGVGDTQYF.

This clonotype was detected only a few times. For the CDR3, the DNA is TGCAGTGCTTTAAAAGGGGACAGGAAGGGCAATGAGCAGTTCTTC. This translates into CSALKGDRKGNEQFF. The V and J genes are TRBV20-1 and TRBJ2-1, with 8 nucleotides matching TRBD1. Germline loops: CDR1 DFQATT, CDR2 SNEGSKA (reference sequence). V was clipped by 5 bases and J by 6 bases; unmatched bases: 12. CDR3 length: 15 amino acids.

The genes are TRBV6-5 and TRBJ1-1, with D uncertain. CDR3 size: 14 residues. Trimming pared 6 bases from V and 4 bases from J, leaving 15 bases between. CDR1 is MNHEY and CDR2 is SVGAGI in the germline V gene. The CDR3 here is CASRHSREGTEAFF. CDR3 bases: TGTGCCAGCAGACATAGTAGGGAGGGCACTGAAGCTTTCTTT.

The chain is built from TRBV4-1 and TRBJ2-1; 8 bases match TRBD2. Germline V CDR1 and CDR2: MGHRA, YSYEKL. The CDR3 covers 14 residues. V trimming: 6 bases; J trimming: 9 bases; junction bases outside the gene matches: 10. Here the CDR3 reads CASSQLAEGGEQFF. The CDR3 bases are TGCGCCAGCAGTCAACTAGCGGAAGGGGGTGAGCAGTTCTTC.

This clonotype was recorded only once. V is TRBV29-1 and J is TRBJ2-1; perhaps D is TRBD1 or TRBD2 (6 bases each). The last part of the DNA fits TRBJ2-7 better; the J call may be wrong. The CDR3 runs to 14 residues. Germline V lookup: CDR1 SQVTM, CDR2 ANQGSEA. CDR3 nucleotide sequence: TGCAGCGTTGGATCCAGGGGACTTTACAATGAGCAGTACTTC. Translated, it gives CSVGSRGLYNEQYF.

V gene TRBV12-3 or TRBV12-4 combines with J gene TRBJ1-2; the D gene is possibly TRBD1 (5 bases). The ends were cut back, 4 bases at V and 4 bases at J, with 16 bases in the middle. The CDR3 has 15 residues. CDR3 DNA: TGTGCCAGCAGTTCGACAGACCGATCGGGCTATGGCTACACCTTC. Amino acids: CASSSTDRSGYGYTF.

The J gene is TRBJ2-3, the V gene TRBV5-1; no clear D gene. Germline CDR1 SGHRS, CDR2 YFSETQ. The CDR3 consists of 15 residues. Trimming shortened V by 3 bases and J by 0 bases, and 11 bases separated the two germline ends. The CDR3 loop is CASSSSRWSTDTQYF. CDR3 nucleotides: TGCGCCAGCAGCTCGTCGAGGTGGAGCACAGATACGCAGTATTTT.

This chain connects TRBV7-6 to TRBJ2-5; D call uncertain. The germline V gene encodes CDR1 SGHVS and CDR2 FNYEAQ. V lost 5 bases and J 11 bases, leaving 24 bases between the germline ends. The CDR3 covers 15 residues. CDR3 protein: CASSPQQVPYNEQYF. For the CDR3, the DNA is TGTGCCAGCAGCCCCCAGCAGGTCCCTTACAATGAGCAGTACTTC.

This clonotype was recorded once. The V and J genes are TRBV12-3 or TRBV12-4 and TRBJ2-2; maybe TRBD2 (7 bases). This CDR3 contains 15 residues. V was pared by 3 bases and J by 3 bases, with 11 bases between. The CDR3 DNA reads as TGTGCCAGCAGTTTGGCGGGGGCTGACACCGGGGAGCTGTTTTTT. Translated, it gives CASSLAGADTGELFF.

The rearrangement joins TRBV10-3 to TRBJ2-3, with TRBD2 matching 11 bases. V shed 7 bases and J 2 bases; nucleotides not matched to a gene: 2. Germline CDR1 is ENHRY and CDR2 is SYGVKD. The CDR3 totals 14 residues. CDR3 in amino acids: CAIKLAGDTDTQYF. The CDR3 DNA follows: TGTGCCATCAAACTAGCGGGGGACACAGATACGCAGTATTTT.

The genes are TRBV12-3 or TRBV12-4 and TRBJ1-5; 9 bases map to TRBD1. This CDR3 region has 15 residues. V lost 6 bases, J lost 2 bases, and 5 bases stayed unmatched. CDR3 loop: CASRTTGGGNQPQHF. The CDR3 nucleotides are TGTGCCAGCAGAACCACAGGGGGCGGCAATCAGCCCCAGCATTTT.

The table lists this clonotype with a few counts. The chain links TRBV9 to TRBJ2-3; D might be TRBD2 (6 bases). The CDR3 runs to 17 residues. CDR1 and CDR2 from the germline V gene are SGDLS and YYNGEE. With 4 bases removed from V and 1 base from J, the gap between germline ends came to 19 bases. CDR3 DNA: TGTGCCAGCAGCCCTCTCCCGGGACTCACGGGCACAGATACGCAGTATTTT. This sequence encodes CASSPLPGLTGTDTQYF.

Only one count was recorded for this clonotype. The rearrangement uses TRBV7-6 and TRBJ1-4; perhaps TRBD1 as D (5 bases). Looked up from germline, CDR1 is SGHVS and CDR2 is FNYEAQ. V dropped 5 bases and J dropped 8 bases, with 24 bases sitting between them. The CDR3 contains 17 residues. DNA of the CDR3: TGTGCCAGCAGCCCGGTGCGGGGCGCGATAATCCGGGAAAAACTGTTTTTT. Translated: CASSPVRGAIIREKLFF.

In this sample, this clonotype turned up a few times. This chain uses TRBV7-2 with TRBJ1-4, with TRBD1 as a possible D gene (6 bases). With 5 bases removed from V and 3 bases from J, the gap between germline ends came to 13 bases. This CDR3 region has 15 residues. Germline values: CDR1 SGHTA, CDR2 FQGNSA. CDR3 protein: CASSTQGYSNEKLFF. The DNA of the CDR3 is TGTGCCAGCAGCACCCAGGGGTACTCTAATGAAAAACTGTTTTTT.

This clonotype turned up a few times. The chain has TRBV20-1 and TRBJ2-3, with a weak D call TRBD2 (7 bases). The germline V gene has CDR1 DFQATT and CDR2 SNEGSKA (reference sequence). Deletions cut 1 base from V and 3 bases from J, with 14 bases between. The CDR3 loop spans 15 amino acids. Here the CDR3 reads CSARGPGGLTDTQYF. The CDR3 DNA follows: TGCAGTGCTAGAGGGCCGGGGGGCTTAACAGATACGCAGTATTTT.

This chain joins TRBV12-3 or TRBV12-4 and TRBJ1-4; D gene uncertain. Deletions cut 4 bases from V and 2 bases from J, with 8 bases between. The CDR3 is 14 amino acids. DNA for the CDR3: TGTGCCAGCAGTTCCAGTTCCACTAATGAAAAACTGTTTTTT. Translating gives CASSSSSTNEKLFF.

On this clonotype: A much larger clone lies a single base off, so this may be a read error. The chain carries TRBV12-3 or TRBV12-4 and TRBJ2-7; TRBD1 aligns across 7 bases. The CDR3 loop spans 14 amino acids. The V gene end was trimmed by 6 bases and the J gene end by 1 base; junction bases not matched to a gene: 6. CDR3: CASRPPTGSYEQYF. As DNA, the CDR3 is TGTGCCAGCAGGCCCCCGACAGGGTCCTACGAGCAGTACTTC.

The chain uses TRBV5-1 and TRBJ1-2, with a weak D call TRBD1 (5 bases). Trimming removed 2 bases at V and 2 bases at J, with 13 bases between. This CDR3 is built from 15 residues. Germline V gene data show CDR1 as SGHRS and CDR2 as YFSETQ. This CDR3 reads CASSFAPDRNYGYTF. The CDR3 bases are TGCGCCAGCAGCTTTGCCCCCGACAGAAACTATGGCTACACCTTC.

There are a few counts of this clonotype. V and J are TRBV25-1 and TRBJ1-1; D is ambiguous. Trimming stripped 6 bases from V and 1 base from J, with 15 bases between. Germline V gene data show CDR1 as MGHDK and CDR2 as SYGVNS. The CDR3 contains 15 residues. CDR3 sequence (DNA): TGTGCCAGCAGCCGGTTAGAGGTCAGGAACACTGAAGCTTTCTTT. Amino acid sequence: CASSRLEVRNTEAFF.

The J gene is TRBJ2-3, the V gene TRBV15, with D perhaps given as TRBD1 or TRBD2 (5 bases each). Germline CDR1 and CDR2: LNHNV and YYDKDF (reference sequence). Trimming took off 4 bases at V and 2 bases at J, with 10 bases between the two ends. The CDR3 contains 14 residues. The CDR3: CATSKTGTTDTQYF. The CDR3 nucleotides read TGTGCCACCAGCAAAACCGGGACCACAGATACGCAGTATTTT.

The V and J genes are TRBV27 and TRBJ2-3, with D perhaps matching TRBD2 (6 bases). V gave up 10 bases and J gave up 4 bases, with 18 bases separating them. Germline CDR1 reads MNHEY; CDR2 reads SMNVEV (reference sequence). CDR3 length: 14 amino acids. The CDR3 DNA follows: TGTGCCACCATGACTAGTCGAGAAGCAGATACGCAGTATTTT. This translates into CATMTSREADTQYF.

This rearrangement joins TRBV20-1 to TRBJ2-7, with D possibly TRBD2 on 6 matching bases. Looked up from germline, CDR1 is DFQATT and CDR2 is SNEGSKA (reference sequence). V was trimmed by 7 bases and J by 5 bases, leaving 12 bases between them. The CDR3 totals 11 residues. The CDR3 sequence is CSVQEGNEQYF. The CDR3 DNA reads TGCAGTGTCCAGGAGGGGAACGAGCAGTACTTC.

This chain uses TRBV5-1 with TRBJ1-1, with 12 bases that match TRBD1. Germline V gene lookup returns CDR1 SGHRS and CDR2 YFSETQ. CDR3 length equals 15 residues. Germline trimming cut 5 bases from V and 3 bases from J; bases unmatched to any gene: 5. The CDR3 loop is CASSRDRGLDTEAFF. In nucleotides, the CDR3 is TGCGCCAGCAGTCGGGACAGGGGGCTAGACACTGAAGCTTTCTTT.

This chain connects TRBV2 to TRBJ2-1; 10 nucleotides line up with TRBD2. V lost 3 bases, J lost 6 bases, and 11 bases stayed unmatched. The CDR3 has 17 residues. Germline CDR1 SNHLY, CDR2 FYNNEI. The DNA for the CDR3 is TGTGCCAGCAGTGACCTAGTTGGGACTAGCGACCGCAATGAGCAGTTCTTC. Protein sequence: CASSDLVGTSDRNEQFF.

The chain is built from TRBV9 and TRBJ1-1; 7 nucleotides align to TRBD1. CDR1 SGDLS and CDR2 YYNGEE come from the germline V gene. The CDR3 covers 17 residues. The junction had 12 bases not matched to a gene; V was cut back by 4 bases and J by 0 bases. The CDR3 DNA reads as TGTGCCAGCAGCCCCTTTCGGGACAGACCAATGAACACTGAAGCTTTCTTT. Translation: CASSPFRDRPMNTEAFF.

At least ten counts were recorded for this clonotype. The genes are TRBV12-3 or TRBV12-4 and TRBJ2-4, with D possibly called TRBD1 or TRBD2 (7 bases each). The CDR3 has 13 residues. Between the trimmed V and J ends, which lost 7 bases and 9 bases, there was a span of 16 bases. CDR3 loop: CASTLGGGPIQYF. The CDR3 bases are TGTGCCAGCACCCTGGGAGGGGGCCCCATTCAGTACTTC.

To note about this clonotype: Sequence at one end of the junction differs from germline and may be a read error. J is TRBJ2-1 and V is TRBV2; D may be TRBD1 (6 bases). The CDR3 totals 15 residues. Germline V gene data show CDR1 as SNHLY and CDR2 as FYNNEI. CDR3 protein: CARSGTQSSYSEQFF. In DNA, the CDR3 is TGTGCCAGGTCCGGGACACAGAGCTCCTACAGTGAGCAGTTCTTC.

This chain connects TRBV20-1 to TRBJ2-2, with TRBD1 identical over 10 bases. The germline V gene encodes CDR1 DFQATT and CDR2 SNEGSKA (reference sequence). The CDR3 runs 17 residues. V lost 1 base and J lost 6; bases outside the gene matches: 11. CDR3 nucleotide sequence: TGCAGTGCTAGAGGTCCTAGCCGGGACAGGGGCGCCGGGGAGCTGTTTTTT. As protein: CSARGPSRDRGAGELFF.

This clonotype was detected once. The chain is built from TRBV7-2 and TRBJ2-3, with 9 bases lining up with TRBD2. Germline V lookup: CDR1 SGHTA, CDR2 FQGNSA. The CDR3 loop spans 16 amino acids. The V and J ends lost 5 bases and 1 base, in that order; junction bases with no gene match: 7. CDR3 coding DNA: TGTGCCAGCAGCAGCGGGACTAGCCCACGCACAGATACGCAGTATTTT. Protein product: CASSSGTSPRTDTQYF.

This chain links TRBV5-1 with TRBJ2-1; D is ambiguous. V lost 4 bases and J 10 bases, leaving 12 bases between the germline ends. This CDR3 has 12 residues. Germline V lookup: CDR1 SGHRS, CDR2 YFSETQ. The CDR3 DNA is TGCGCCAGCAGCCGGAGCAATCAGGAGCAGTTCTTC. Translated, it gives CASSRSNQEQFF.

For the CDR3, the DNA is TGTGCCAGCAGTGTAAGTCTAGGCTACGAGCAGTACTTC. Translated, it gives CASSVSLGYEQYF. The V gene is TRBV12-3 or TRBV12-4, the J gene TRBJ2-7; D gene unclear. Trimming took 5 bases from V and 3 from J, leaving 11 bases between them. The CDR3 runs 13 residues.

This chain joins TRBV10-3 and TRBJ1-4; D is undetermined. The CDR3 contains 16 residues. Trimming shortened V by 2 bases and J by 0 bases, and 10 bases separated the two germline ends. The V gene's germline CDR1 is ENHRY and CDR2 SYGVKD. The DNA of the CDR3 is TGTGCCATCAGTGAGAGATTTGGCGCAACTAATGAAAAACTGTTTTTT. It specifies CAISERFGATNEKLFF.